A single TCR beta chain is shown here with its context. CDR3 length: 14 amino acids. This record belongs to a study of blood T cell repertoires in COVID-19. Across the study: The origin of the acute and convalescent COVID-19 samples was the United States, Italy and Spain. PBMCs, B-cell-depleted T cells, or T cells provided the cDNA or gDNA that made up the material.

Source study methods: Scientists estimated how many nucleated cells there were by amplifying reference gene primers. Some clones are missing from TCRdb's copy, which holds only in-frame ones; the method was immunoSEQ multiplex PCR. For V, J and clone size, that table is used; D and trimming come from the DNA. The sample records about 200,000 clones, 70% to 90% being singletons. The specimen sequenced was peripheral blood. V is TRBV12-2 and J is TRBJ1-2; the table's D call, TRBD1, was not checked against the DNA. TRBV12-2 constitutes a pseudogene. This clonotype was sampled from a woman aged 50 to 60 with acute or convalescent COVID-19. This CDR3 is CASRLYVGPYGYTF. The CDR3 DNA follows: TGTGCAAGTCGCTTATACGTGGGGCCCTATGGCTACACCTTC.